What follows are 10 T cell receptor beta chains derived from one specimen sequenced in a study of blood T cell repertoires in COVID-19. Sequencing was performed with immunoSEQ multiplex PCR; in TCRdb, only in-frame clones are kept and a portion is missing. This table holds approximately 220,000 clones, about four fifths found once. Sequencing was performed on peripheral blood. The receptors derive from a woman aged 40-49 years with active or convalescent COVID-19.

CDR3 protein: CASSESNPSGAGYEQYF. Here the CDR3 DNA reads TGCGCCAGCAGTGAGTCGAACCCTAGCGGGGCGGGCTACGAGCAGTACTTC. The chain uses TRBV10-2 and TRBJ2-7; 9 positions match TRBD2. J was trimmed by 3 bases and V by 0 bases; bases with no gene match: 9. The CDR3 spans 17 residues. Per the germline V gene, CDR1 is WSHSY and CDR2 is SAAADI.

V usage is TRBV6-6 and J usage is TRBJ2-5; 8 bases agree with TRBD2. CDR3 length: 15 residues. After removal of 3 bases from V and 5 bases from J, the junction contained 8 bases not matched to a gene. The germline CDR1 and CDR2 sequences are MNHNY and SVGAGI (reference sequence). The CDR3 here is CASSYQRETRETQYF. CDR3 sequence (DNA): TGTGCCAGCAGTTATCAGCGGGAGACTCGGGAGACCCAGTACTTC.

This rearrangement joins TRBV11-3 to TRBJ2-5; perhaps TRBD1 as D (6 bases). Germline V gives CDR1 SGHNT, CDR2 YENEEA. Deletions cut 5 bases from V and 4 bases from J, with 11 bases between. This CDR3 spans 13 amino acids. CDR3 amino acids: CASSPGTPETQYF. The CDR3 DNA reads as TGTGCCAGCAGCCCCGGGACACCAGAGACCCAGTACTTC.

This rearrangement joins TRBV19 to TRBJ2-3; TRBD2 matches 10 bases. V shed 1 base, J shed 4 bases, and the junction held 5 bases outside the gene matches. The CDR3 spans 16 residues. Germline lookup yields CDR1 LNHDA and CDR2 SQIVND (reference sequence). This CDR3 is CASSIGLAGVPDTQYF. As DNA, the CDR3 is TGTGCCAGTAGTATAGGCCTAGCGGGAGTCCCAGATACGCAGTATTTT.

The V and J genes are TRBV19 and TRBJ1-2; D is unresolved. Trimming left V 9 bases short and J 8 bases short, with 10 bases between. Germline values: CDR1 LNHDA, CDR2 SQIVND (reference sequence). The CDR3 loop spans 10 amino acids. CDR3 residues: CASGSGGYTF. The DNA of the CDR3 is TGTGCCAGCGGCTCCGGGGGCTACACCTTC.

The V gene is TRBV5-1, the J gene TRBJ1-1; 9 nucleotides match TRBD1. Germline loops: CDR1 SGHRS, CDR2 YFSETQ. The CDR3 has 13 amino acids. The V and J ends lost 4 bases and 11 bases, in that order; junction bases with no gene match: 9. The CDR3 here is CASSPWTGERAFF. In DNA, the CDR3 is TGCGCCAGCAGCCCTTGGACAGGGGAGCGGGCTTTCTTT.

In DNA form, the CDR3 reads TGTGCCAGCAGCCAAGATAACGCGGGAGGAAACACCATATATTTT. This translates into CASSQDNAGGNTIYF. This chain joins TRBV3-1 (or the pseudogene TRBV3-2) and TRBJ1-3, with D unclear. The CDR3 consists of 15 residues. Germline V CDR1 and CDR2: LGHDT, YNNKEL (reference sequence). V gave up 0 bases and J gave up 4 bases, with 10 bases separating them.

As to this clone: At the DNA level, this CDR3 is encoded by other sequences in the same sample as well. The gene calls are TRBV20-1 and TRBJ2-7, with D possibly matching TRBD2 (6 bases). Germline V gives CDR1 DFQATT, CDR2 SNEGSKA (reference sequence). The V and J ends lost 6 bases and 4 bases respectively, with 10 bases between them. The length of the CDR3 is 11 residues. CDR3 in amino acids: CSARGGYEQYF. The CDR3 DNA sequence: TGCAGTGCCCGTGGGGGGTACGAGCAGTACTTC.

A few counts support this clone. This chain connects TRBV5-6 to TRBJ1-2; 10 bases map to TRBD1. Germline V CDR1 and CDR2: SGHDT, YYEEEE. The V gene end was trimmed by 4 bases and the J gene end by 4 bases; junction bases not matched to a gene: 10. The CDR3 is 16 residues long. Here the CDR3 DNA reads TGTGCCAGCAGCCGAGCGGGACAGGGGATAAGCTATGGCTACACCTTC. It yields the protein CASSRAGQGISYGYTF.

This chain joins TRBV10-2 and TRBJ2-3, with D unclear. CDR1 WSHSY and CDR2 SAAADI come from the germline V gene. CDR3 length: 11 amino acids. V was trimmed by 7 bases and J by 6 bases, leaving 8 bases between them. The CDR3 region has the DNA TGCGCCAGCACCACGAGGGATACGCAGTATTTT. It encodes CASTTRDTQYF.